This T cell receptor (beta chain) was captured in a study of low-dose radiotherapy and immunotherapy resistance in tumors. Whole-study context: Intravenously given cyclophosphamide 200 mg/m2 followed a two-week schedule that placed each dose one day before radiation and immunotherapy.

Primers targeting TRAV and TRBV primed first-strand cDNA, covering alpha and beta chains. Amplification, which lasted 20 PCR cycles, used a constant-region primer and V-primer adapter to amplify TCRs. TCRdb itself ran the reads through MiXCR, one entry per CDR3 protein. Of 80,000 to 90,000 distinct CDR3 sequences in the sample, over 15% were seen once. Germline CDR1 and CDR2: SGHTA and FQGTGA. The length of the CDR3 is 13 residues. V lost 5 bases to trimming and J lost 6 bases, with 14 bases between them. This clonotype was detected only a few times. The time point was: before trial treatment. V gene TRBV7-3 combines with J gene TRBJ2-7; D gene uncertain. This clonotype was sampled from a male donor with prostate cancer. The material sequenced was PBMCs, taken before treatment. The CDR3 region is CASSLDGPGEQYF. CDR3 coding DNA: TGTGCCAGCAGCCTGGACGGTCCGGGCGAGCAGTACTTC. The variable domain in full, with the rest retrieved from reference TRBV7-3 and TRBJ2-7, is GAGVSQTPSNKVTEKGKYVELRCDPISGHTALYWYRQSLGQGPEFLIYFQGTGAADDSGLPNDRFFAVRPEGSVSTLKIQRTERGDSAVYLCASSLDGPGEQYFGPGTRLTVT.